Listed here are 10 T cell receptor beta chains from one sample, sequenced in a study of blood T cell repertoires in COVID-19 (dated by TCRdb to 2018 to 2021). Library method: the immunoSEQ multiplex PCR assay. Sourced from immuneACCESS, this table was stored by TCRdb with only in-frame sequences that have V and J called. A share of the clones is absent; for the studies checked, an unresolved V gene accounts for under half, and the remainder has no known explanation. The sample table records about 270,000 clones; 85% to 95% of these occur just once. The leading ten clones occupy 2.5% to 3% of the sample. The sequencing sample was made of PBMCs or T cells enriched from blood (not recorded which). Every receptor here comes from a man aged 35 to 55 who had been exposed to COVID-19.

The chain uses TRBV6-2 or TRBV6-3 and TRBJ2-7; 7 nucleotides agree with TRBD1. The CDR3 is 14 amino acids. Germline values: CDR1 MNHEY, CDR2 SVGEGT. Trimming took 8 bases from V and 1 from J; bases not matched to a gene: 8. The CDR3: CASGPRGRSYEQYF. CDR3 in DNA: TGTGCCAGCGGCCCAAGGGGGCGGTCCTACGAGCAGTACTTC.

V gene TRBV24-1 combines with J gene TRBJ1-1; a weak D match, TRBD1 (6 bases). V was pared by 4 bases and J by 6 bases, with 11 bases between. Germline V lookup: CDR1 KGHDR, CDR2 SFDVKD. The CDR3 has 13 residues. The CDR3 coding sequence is TGTGCCACCAGTGACCCACAGGGTCCTGAAGCTTTCTTT. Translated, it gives CATSDPQGPEAFF.

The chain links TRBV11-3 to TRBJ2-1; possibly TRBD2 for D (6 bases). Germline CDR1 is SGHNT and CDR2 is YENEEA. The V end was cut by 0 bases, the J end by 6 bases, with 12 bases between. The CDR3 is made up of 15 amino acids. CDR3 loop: CASSLDNGGANEQFF. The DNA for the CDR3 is TGTGCCAGCAGCTTAGATAACGGCGGGGCCAATGAGCAGTTCTTC.

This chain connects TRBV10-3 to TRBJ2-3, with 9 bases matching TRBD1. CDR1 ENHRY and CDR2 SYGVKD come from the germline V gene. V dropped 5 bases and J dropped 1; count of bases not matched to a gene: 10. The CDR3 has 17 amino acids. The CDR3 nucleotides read TGTGCCATCAGTCGGAGCGGACAGGGGCTAGGCACAGATACGCAGTATTTT. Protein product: CAISRSGQGLGTDTQYF.

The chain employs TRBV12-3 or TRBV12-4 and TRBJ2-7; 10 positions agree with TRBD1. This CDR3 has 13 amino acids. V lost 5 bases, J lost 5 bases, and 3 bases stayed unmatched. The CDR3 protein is CASSADRGNEQYF. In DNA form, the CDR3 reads TGTGCCAGCAGTGCGGACAGGGGGAACGAGCAGTACTTC.

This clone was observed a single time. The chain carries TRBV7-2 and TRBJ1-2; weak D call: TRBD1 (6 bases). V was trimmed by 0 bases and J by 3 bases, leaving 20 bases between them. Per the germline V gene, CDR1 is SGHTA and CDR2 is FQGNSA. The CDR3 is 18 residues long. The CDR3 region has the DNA TGTGCCAGCAGCTTAGCTGGGGGCCTAACCTCCGCCCACTATGGCTACACCTTC. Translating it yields CASSLAGGLTSAHYGYTF. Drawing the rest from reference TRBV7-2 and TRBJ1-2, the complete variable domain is GAGVSQSPSNKVTEKGKDVELRCDPISGHTALYWYRQSLGQGLEFLIYFQGNSAPDKSGLPSDRFSAERTGGSVSTLTIQRTQQEDSAVYLCASSLAGGLTSAHYGYTFGSGTRLTVV.

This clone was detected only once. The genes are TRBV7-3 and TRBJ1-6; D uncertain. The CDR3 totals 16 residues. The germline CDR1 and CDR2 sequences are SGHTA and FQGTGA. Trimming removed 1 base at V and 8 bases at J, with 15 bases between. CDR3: CASSLNPGSGYSPLHF. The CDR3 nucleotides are TGTGCCAGCAGCTTAAATCCTGGGAGTGGGTATTCACCCCTCCACTTT. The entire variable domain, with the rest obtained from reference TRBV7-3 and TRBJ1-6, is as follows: GAGVSQTPSNKVTEKGKYVELRCDPISGHTALYWYRQSLGQGPEFLIYFQGTGAADDSGLPNDRFFAVRPEGSVSTLKIQRTERGDSAVYLCASSLNPGSGYSPLHFGNGTRLTVT.

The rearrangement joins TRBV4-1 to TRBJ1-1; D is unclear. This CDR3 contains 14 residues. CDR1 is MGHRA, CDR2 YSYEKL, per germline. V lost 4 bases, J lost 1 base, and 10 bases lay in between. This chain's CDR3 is CASSLAESNTEAFF. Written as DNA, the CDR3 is TGCGCCAGCAGCCTAGCGGAATCGAACACTGAAGCTTTCTTT.

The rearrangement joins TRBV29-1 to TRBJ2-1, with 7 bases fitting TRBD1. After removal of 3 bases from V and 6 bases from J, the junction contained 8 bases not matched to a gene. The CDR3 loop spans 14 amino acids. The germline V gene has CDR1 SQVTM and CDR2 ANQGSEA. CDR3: CSVESDRALNEQFF. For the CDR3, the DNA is TGCAGCGTTGAGTCCGACAGGGCCCTCAATGAGCAGTTCTTC.

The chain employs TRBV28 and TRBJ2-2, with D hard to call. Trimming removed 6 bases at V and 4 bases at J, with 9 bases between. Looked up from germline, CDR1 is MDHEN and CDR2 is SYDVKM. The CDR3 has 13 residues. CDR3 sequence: CASRVRSTGELFF. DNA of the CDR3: TGTGCCAGCAGGGTGCGGAGCACCGGGGAGCTGTTTTTT.